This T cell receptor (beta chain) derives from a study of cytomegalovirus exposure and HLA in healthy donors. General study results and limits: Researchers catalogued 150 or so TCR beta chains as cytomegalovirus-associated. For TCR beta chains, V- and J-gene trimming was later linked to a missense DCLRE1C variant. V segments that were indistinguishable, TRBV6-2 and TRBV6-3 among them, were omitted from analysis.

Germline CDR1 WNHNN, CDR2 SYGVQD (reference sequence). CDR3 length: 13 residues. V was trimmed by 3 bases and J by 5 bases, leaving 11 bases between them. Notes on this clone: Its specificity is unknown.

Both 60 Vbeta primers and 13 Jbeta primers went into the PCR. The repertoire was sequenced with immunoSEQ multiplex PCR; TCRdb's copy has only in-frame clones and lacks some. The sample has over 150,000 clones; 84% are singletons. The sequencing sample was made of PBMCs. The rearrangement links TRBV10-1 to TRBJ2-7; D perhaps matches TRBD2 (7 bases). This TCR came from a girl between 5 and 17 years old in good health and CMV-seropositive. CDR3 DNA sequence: TGCGCCAGCAGTGACGGGGGGCGCAACGAGCAGTACTTC. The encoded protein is CASSDGGRNEQYF.